Detailed here is one T cell receptor (beta chain). Antigen unknown. This sample is drawn from a study of T cells in Graves' hyperthyroidism and ophthalmopathy. The study's findings and limits: The model predicted ophthalmopathy a median around 6 months before onset.

The CDR3 consists of 13 residues. Trimming left V 6 bases short and J 4 bases short, with 12 bases between. Germline-derived CDR1 and CDR2 are SGHVS and FQNEAQ. TCR beta CDR3 regions were amplified from RNA. The HTBI set primed first-round TCR CDR3 RT-PCR. TCRdb independently ran MiXCR on the multiplex PCR reads; one entry per CDR3 protein. Of about 160,000 distinct CDR3 sequences detected, 8% to 9.5% appear once; the ten largest clones hold around 21%. Sequenced sample: blood. The TCR comes from a woman in her late teens or twenties with Graves' hyperthyroidism that later progressed to Graves' ophthalmopathy. The V and J genes are TRBV7-8 and TRBJ1-2; a possible D gene is TRBD1 (5 bases). CDR3 DNA sequence: TGTGCCAGCAGGAGGGACGGAAGCTATGGCTACACCTTC. It is translated as CASRRDGSYGYTF.